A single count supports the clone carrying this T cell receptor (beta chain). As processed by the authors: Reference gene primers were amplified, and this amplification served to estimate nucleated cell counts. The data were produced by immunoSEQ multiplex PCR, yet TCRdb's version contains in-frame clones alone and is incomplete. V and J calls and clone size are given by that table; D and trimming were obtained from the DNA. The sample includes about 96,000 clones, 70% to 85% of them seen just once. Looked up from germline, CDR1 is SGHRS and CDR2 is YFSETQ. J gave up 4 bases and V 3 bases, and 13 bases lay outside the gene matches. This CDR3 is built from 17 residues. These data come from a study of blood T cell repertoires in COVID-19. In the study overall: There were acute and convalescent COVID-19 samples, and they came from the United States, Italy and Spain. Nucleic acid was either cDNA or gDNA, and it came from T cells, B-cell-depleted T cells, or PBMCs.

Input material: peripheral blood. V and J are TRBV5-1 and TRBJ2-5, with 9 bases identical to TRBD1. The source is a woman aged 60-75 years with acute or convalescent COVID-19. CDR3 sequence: CASSSAPFTGGRETQYF. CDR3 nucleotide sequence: TGCGCCAGCAGCTCCGCTCCATTTACAGGGGGCCGAGAGACCCAGTACTTC.